A single sample is the source of the 3 T cell receptor beta chains below, sequenced in a study of blood T cell repertoires in COVID-19. Some clones are missing from TCRdb's copy, which holds only in-frame ones; the method was immunoSEQ multiplex PCR. The table lists 100,000 to 150,000 clones, around 91% of them singletons. Sample: peripheral blood. These receptors all stem from a woman aged 55-70 years with COVID-19, enrolled during active disease.

The V call is TRBV5-1, the J call TRBJ1-1; 12 nucleotides agree with TRBD1. CDR3 length: 14 residues. J lost 6 bases, V lost 4 bases, and 4 bases had no gene match. Per the germline V gene, CDR1 is SGHRS and CDR2 is YFSETQ. Written as DNA, the CDR3 is TGCGCCAGCAGCCTGGGACAGGGGGCCTCTGAAGCTTTCTTT. Protein sequence: CASSLGQGASEAFF.

V and J are TRBV27 and TRBJ1-3; the match to TRBD1 covers 8 bases. V lost 7 bases to trimming and J lost 4 bases; unmatched junction nucleotides: 12. Germline CDR1 reads MNHEY; CDR2 reads SMNVEV (reference sequence). The CDR3 loop spans 16 amino acids. The CDR3 bases are TGTGCCAGCACCTCAACCCCAGGGGGCAGAGGAAACACCATATATTTT. This sequence encodes CASTSTPGGRGNTIYF.

The chain recombines TRBV5-3 with TRBJ2-1, with TRBD1 identical over 7 bases. TRBV5-3 is designated an ORF whose function remains uncertain. The junction had 4 bases not matched to a gene; V was cut back by 1 base and J by 6 bases. CDR3 length equals 14 residues. The CDR3 here is CARSLRDSLNEQFF. The CDR3 DNA sequence: TGTGCCAGAAGCTTGCGGGACAGTCTCAATGAGCAGTTCTTC.